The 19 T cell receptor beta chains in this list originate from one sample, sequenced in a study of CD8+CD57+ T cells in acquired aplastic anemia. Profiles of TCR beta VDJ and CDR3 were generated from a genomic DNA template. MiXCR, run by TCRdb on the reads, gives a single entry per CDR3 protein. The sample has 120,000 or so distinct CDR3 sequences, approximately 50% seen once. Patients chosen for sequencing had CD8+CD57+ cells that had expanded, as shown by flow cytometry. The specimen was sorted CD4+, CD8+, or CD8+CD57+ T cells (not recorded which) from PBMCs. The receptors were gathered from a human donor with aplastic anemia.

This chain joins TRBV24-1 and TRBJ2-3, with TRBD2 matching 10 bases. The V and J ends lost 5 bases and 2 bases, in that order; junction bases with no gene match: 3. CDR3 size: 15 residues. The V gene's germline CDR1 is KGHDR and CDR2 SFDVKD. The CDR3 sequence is CATSGAGGYTDTQYF. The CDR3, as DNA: TGTGCCACCAGTGGAGCGGGAGGGTACACAGATACGCAGTATTTT.

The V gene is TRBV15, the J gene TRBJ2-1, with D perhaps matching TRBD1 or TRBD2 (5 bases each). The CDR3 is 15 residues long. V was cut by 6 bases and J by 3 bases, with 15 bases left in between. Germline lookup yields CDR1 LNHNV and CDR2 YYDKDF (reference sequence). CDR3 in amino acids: CATRGPGRGYNEQFF. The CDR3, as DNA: TGTGCCACCAGGGGACCGGGACGGGGCTACAATGAGCAGTTCTTC. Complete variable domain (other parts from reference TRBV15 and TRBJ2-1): DAMVIQNPRYQVTQFGKPVTLSCSQTLNHNVMYWYQQKSSQAPKLLFHYYDKDFNNEADTPDNFQSRRPNTSFCFLDIRSPGLGDTAMYLCATRGPGRGYNEQFFGPGTRLTVL.

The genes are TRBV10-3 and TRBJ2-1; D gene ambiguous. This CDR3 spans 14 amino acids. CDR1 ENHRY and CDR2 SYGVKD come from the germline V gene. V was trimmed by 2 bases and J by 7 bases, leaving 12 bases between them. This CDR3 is CAISEAPASNEQFF. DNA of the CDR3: TGTGCCATCAGTGAGGCACCGGCATCGAATGAGCAGTTCTTC.

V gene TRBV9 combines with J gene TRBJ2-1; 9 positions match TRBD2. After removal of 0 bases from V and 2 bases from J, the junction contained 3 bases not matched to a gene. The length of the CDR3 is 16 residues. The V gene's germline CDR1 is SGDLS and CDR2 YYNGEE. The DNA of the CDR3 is TGTGCCAGCAGCGTAGAGGCGGGGGGGCCCTACAATGAGCAGTTCTTC. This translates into CASSVEAGGPYNEQFF.

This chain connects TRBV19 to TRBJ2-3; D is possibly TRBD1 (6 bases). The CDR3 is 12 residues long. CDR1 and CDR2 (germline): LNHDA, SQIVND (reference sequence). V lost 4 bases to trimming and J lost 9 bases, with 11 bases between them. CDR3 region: CASSTEGVTQYF. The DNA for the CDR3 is TGTGCCAGTAGTACCGAGGGGGTGACGCAGTATTTT.

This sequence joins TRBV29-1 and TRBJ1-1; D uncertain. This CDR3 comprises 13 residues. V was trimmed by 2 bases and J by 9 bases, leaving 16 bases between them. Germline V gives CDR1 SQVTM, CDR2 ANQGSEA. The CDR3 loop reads CSVETGFGKKAFF. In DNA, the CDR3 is TGCAGCGTTGAAACGGGGTTCGGCAAGAAAGCTTTCTTT.

The DNA of the CDR3 is TGTGCCAGCAGCGCAGACAGGCGTTATTCGATGAACACTGAAGCTTTCTTT. This sequence encodes CASSADRRYSMNTEAFF. The genes are TRBV4-2 and TRBJ1-1, with a tentative D call TRBD1 (6 bases). Germline V CDR1 and CDR2: LGHNA, YNFKEQ. Trimming took off 5 bases at V and 0 bases at J, with 19 bases between the two ends. The CDR3 contains 17 residues.

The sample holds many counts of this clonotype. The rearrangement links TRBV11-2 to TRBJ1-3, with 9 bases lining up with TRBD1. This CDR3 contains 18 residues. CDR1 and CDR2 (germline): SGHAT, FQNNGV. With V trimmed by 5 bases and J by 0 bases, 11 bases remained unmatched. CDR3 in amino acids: CASSIRTGESTSGNTIYF. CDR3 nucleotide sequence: TGTGCCAGCAGCATTCGGACAGGGGAGTCAACCTCTGGAAACACCATATATTTT.

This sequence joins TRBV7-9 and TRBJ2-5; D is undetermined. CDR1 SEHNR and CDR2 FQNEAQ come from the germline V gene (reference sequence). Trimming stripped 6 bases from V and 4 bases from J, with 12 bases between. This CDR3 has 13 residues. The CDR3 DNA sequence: TGTGCCAGCAGGTGGGGATCCGGAGAGACCCAGTACTTC. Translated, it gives CASRWGSGETQYF.

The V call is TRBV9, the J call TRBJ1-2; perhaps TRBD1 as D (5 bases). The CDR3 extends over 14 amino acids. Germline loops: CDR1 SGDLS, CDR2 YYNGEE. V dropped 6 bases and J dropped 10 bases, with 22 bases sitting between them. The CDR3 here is CASTKIGGIIDYTF. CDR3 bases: TGTGCCAGCACTAAAATTGGGGGTATCATTGACTACACCTTC.

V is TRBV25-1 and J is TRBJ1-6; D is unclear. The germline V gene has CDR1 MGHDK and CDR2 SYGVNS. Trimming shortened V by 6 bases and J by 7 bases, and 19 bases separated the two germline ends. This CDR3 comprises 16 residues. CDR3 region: CASRGRTQPPNSPLHF. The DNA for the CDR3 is TGTGCCAGCAGAGGACGGACCCAGCCCCCGAATTCACCCCTCCACTTT.

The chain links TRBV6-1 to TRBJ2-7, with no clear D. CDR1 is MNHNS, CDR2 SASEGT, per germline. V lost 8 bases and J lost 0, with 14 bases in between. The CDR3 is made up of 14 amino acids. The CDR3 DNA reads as TGTGCCAGCGCCACAGCGTCGAGCTCCTACGAGCAGTACTTC. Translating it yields CASATASSSYEQYF.

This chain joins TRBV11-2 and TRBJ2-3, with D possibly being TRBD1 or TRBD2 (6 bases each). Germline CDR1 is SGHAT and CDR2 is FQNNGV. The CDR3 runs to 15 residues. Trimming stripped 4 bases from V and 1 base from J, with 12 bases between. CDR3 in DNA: TGTGCCAGCAGCTACGAACGGGGGCGCACAGATACGCAGTATTTT. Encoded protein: CASSYERGRTDTQYF.

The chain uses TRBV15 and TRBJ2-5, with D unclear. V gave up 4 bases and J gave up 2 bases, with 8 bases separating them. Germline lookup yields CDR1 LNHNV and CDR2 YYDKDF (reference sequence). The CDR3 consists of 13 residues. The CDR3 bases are TGTGCCACCAGCAAACTGGCGCAAGAGACCCAGTACTTC. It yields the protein CATSKLAQETQYF.

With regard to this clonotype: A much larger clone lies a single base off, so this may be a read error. The DNA of the CDR3 is TGTGACAGCAGCTTGGGGGACACCACAGATACGCAGTATTTT. Translating it yields CDSSLGDTTDTQYF. The genes are TRBV5-6 and TRBJ2-3; a possible D gene is TRBD1 (6 bases). The length of the CDR3 is 14 residues. The germline V gene has CDR1 SGHDT and CDR2 YYEEEE.

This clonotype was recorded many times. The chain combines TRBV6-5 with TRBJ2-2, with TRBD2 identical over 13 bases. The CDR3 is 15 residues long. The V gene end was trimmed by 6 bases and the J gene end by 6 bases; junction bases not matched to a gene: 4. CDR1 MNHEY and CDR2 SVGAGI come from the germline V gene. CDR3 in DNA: TGTGCCAGCAGCGGACTAGCGGGGGAGGCCGGGGAGCTGTTTTTT. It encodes CASSGLAGEAGELFF.

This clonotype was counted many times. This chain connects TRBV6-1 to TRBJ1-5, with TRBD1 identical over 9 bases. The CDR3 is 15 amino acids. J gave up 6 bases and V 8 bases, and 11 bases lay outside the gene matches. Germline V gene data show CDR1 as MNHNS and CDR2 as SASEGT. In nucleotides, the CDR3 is TGTGCCAGCTCCCCGCGGGACAGGGAGACTCAGCCCCAGCATTTT. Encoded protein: CASSPRDRETQPQHF.

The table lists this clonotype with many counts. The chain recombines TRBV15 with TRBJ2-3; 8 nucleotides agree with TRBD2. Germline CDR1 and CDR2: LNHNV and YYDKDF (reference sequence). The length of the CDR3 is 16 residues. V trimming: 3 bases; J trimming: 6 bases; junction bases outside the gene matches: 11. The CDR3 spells CATSRVSAGAIDTQYF. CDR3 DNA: TGTGCCACCAGCAGGGTATCAGCGGGGGCTATTGATACGCAGTATTTT.

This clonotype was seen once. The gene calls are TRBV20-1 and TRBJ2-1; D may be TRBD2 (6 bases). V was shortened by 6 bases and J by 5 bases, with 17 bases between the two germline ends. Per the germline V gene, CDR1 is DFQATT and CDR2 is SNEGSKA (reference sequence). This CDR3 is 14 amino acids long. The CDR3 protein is CSALSGGSNNEQFF. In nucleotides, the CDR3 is TGCAGTGCCCTGAGTGGGGGGTCTAACAATGAGCAGTTCTTC.